The TCR beta chain under discussion was sequenced for a study of blood T cells in healthy people across ages. Details on this clonotype: The antigen is not known.

Findings of the study overall: Observed TCR beta diversity showed a strong correlation with the percentage of naive T cells as measured by flow cytometry.

CDR3 length: 11 amino acids. Germline CDR1 reads SQVTM; CDR2 reads ANQGSEA. Combining a sample-barcoded 5' primer with a J-beta primer mix, a second PCR ran for about 7 to 11 cycles. One entry per CDR3 protein, called by TCRdb with MiXCR from the 5' RACE reads. The data contain about 780,000 distinct CDR3 sequences, 60% to 80% of them singletons. The sample consisted of blood. The sequence came from a man aged 25-40 years in good health. The rearrangement joins TRBV29-1 to TRBJ2-7; D is undetermined. The end of the DNA aligns better with TRBJ2-5, so the J call may be wrong. This chain's CDR3 is CSVYTMETQYF. The CDR3 DNA sequence: TGCAGCGTTTATACCATGGAGACCCAGTACTTC.